This TCR beta chain was sequenced for a study of regulatory T cells in long-lasting Graves disease. Whole-study context: Over-5-year antithyroid drug use with positive TSH receptor antibodies defined persistent Graves' disease in the study.

Noted time point: persistent/refractory GD, antithyroid drugs over 5 years with positive TRAb. Extracted PBMC RNA gave rise to the TCR library. The patients were enrolled through endocrinology in Xi'an, China. The CDR3 is 13 amino acids. Per the germline V gene, CDR1 is ENHRY and CDR2 is SYGVKD. V shed 4 bases, J shed 3 bases, and the junction held 2 bases outside the gene matches. HTBI primers from iRepertoire and Arm-PCR of CDR3 regions yielded the TCR beta libraries. TCRdb re-called the multiplex PCR reads through MiXCR, storing one row per CDR3 protein. The table has a few hundred thousand distinct CDR3 sequences, about 22% seen once. Whole-study findings and limits: Persistent disease was associated with favored TRBV28 usage and with favored use of TRBJ1-2 and TRBJ2-5. Persistent Graves' patients showed reduced TCR diversity versus newly diagnosed patients.

This clonotype was recorded many times. Antigen unknown. This chain connects TRBV10-3 to TRBJ1-2; 7 bases are shared with TRBD1. Specimen: peripheral blood mononuclear cells (PBMCs), collected when the disease was refractory, from a patient treated with antithyroid drugs. This TCR was sampled from a female donor with Graves disease. The CDR3 nucleotides read TGTGCCATCAGTGGACAGGGCCACTATGGCTACACCTTC. Its protein product is CAISGQGHYGYTF.